The T cell receptor (beta chain) under discussion was sequenced for a study of blood T cell repertoires in COVID-19. Study as a whole: The United States, Italy and Spain were the sources of the acute and convalescent COVID-19 samples. PBMCs, B-cell-depleted T cells, or T cells were the source of the cDNA or gDNA that made up the material.

In the authors' workflow: Amplified reference gene primers provided the basis for estimating nucleated cell counts. Here immunoSEQ multiplex PCR was the method, and the copy in TCRdb shows in-frame clones only, minus some. That table supplies the V and J calls and clone size; D and trimming were determined from the DNA. Of about 240,000 clones in the sample, about four fifths are singletons; the top ten hold 1.9%. Unmatched junction bases numbered 5, after V lost 3 bases and J lost 4 bases. CDR1 SGHNT and CDR2 YYREEE come from the germline V gene (reference sequence). This CDR3 has 16 amino acids. This receptor was obtained from a man aged 30 to 39 who had recovered from COVID-19. The chain uses TRBV5-4 and TRBJ2-2; 11 bases fit TRBD1. Material for sequencing was peripheral blood. The CDR3 loop is CASSWGQGGTTGELFF. The CDR3 nucleotides read TGTGCCAGCAGCTGGGGACAGGGGGGGACCACCGGGGAGCTGTTTTTT.